This entry lists 13 T cell receptor beta chains sequenced from one sample in a study of beta chain features in type 1 diabetes. Expressed TCRB transcripts were sequenced after all isolated RNA was converted to cDNA. Clones were read by immunoSEQ multiplex PCR, and TCRdb kept only the in-frame ones, dropping some. The table lists around 340,000 clones, less than 10% of them singletons. Sample: central memory CD4+ T cells from blood. Source of these receptors: a woman aged 18-29 years in good health.

This clone occurred a few times. The chain carries TRBV19 and TRBJ1-5; D is ambiguous. The V gene's germline CDR1 is LNHDA and CDR2 SQIVND (reference sequence). V lost 1 base and J 0 bases, leaving 7 bases between the germline ends. The CDR3 is made up of 15 amino acids. The CDR3 DNA follows: TGTGCCAGTAGTATAGTAGGGTTTAGCAATCAGCCCCAGCATTTT. Protein product: CASSIVGFSNQPQHF.

This sequence joins TRBV28 and TRBJ2-7; 8 bases are shared with TRBD1. CDR1 is MDHEN and CDR2 is SYDVKM in the germline V gene. The V and J ends lost 8 bases and 5 bases, in that order; junction bases with no gene match: 14. The CDR3 has 15 amino acids. In DNA, the CDR3 is TGTGCCAGCCGGCGAGGGGGACAGGTGTCCAACGAGCAGTACTTC. Amino acid sequence: CASRRGGQVSNEQYF.

This clone was detected only a few times. This chain joins TRBV29-1 and TRBJ2-1, with D perhaps given as TRBD1 or TRBD2 (5 bases each). V lost 3 bases and J 1 base, leaving 13 bases between the germline ends. This CDR3 has 15 residues. The germline V gene has CDR1 SQVTM and CDR2 ANQGSEA. CDR3 loop: CSVEGDVASYNEQFF. CDR3 sequence (DNA): TGCAGCGTTGAGGGGGACGTAGCGTCCTACAATGAGCAGTTCTTC.

This clone showed up just once. The chain joins TRBV16 to TRBJ2-1, with D maybe TRBD1 (6 bases). The CDR3 is 14 amino acids. V lost 2 bases, J lost 4 bases, and 9 bases lay in between. CDR1 is KGHSY, CDR2 FQNENV, per germline. CDR3 nucleotide sequence: TGTGCCAGCAGCCAAAGACAGGAGTACAATGAGCAGTTCTTC. Amino acid sequence: CASSQRQEYNEQFF. The full variable domain, in which reference TRBV16 and TRBJ2-1 provide the parts outside the CDR3, is GEEVAQTPKHLVRGEGQKAKLYCAPIKGHSYVFWYQQVLKNEFKFLISFQNENVFDETGMPKERFSAKCLPNSPCSLEIQATKLEDSAVYFCASSQRQEYNEQFFGPGTRLTVL.

The sample holds one count of this clone. The V gene is TRBV4-3, the J gene TRBJ2-2; D uncertain. This CDR3 contains 14 residues. The V and J ends lost 4 bases and 3 bases respectively, with 9 bases between them. CDR1 and CDR2 (germline): LGHNA, YSLEER. CDR3 region: CASSRRLHTGELFF. CDR3 sequence (DNA): TGCGCCAGCAGCCGCAGGCTCCACACCGGGGAGCTGTTTTTT.

The rearrangement uses TRBV29-1 and TRBJ1-2, with 8 bases fitting TRBD1. CDR1 and CDR2 from the germline V gene are SQVTM and ANQGSEA. The CDR3 consists of 11 residues. V lost 4 bases and J lost 8; bases outside the gene matches: 3. This CDR3 is CSVGGTGGYTF. The DNA of the CDR3 is TGCAGCGTTGGGGGGACAGGCGGCTACACCTTC.

There are a few counts of this clone. V usage is TRBV7-2 and J usage is TRBJ2-1; D call uncertain. CDR1 and CDR2 (germline): SGHTA, FQGNSA. The CDR3 consists of 13 residues. The V end lost 2 bases, the J end lost 5 bases, and 7 bases lay between the germline ends. The CDR3 DNA reads as TGTGCCAGCAGCTTACTCGGGCACAATGAGCAGTTCTTC. The encoded protein is CASSLLGHNEQFF.

There are many counts of this clone. The genes are TRBV4-3 and TRBJ2-2; possibly TRBD1 or TRBD2 for D (6 bases each). The V gene's germline CDR1 is LGHNA and CDR2 YSLEER. V gave up 4 bases and J gave up 6 bases, with 24 bases separating them. The CDR3 runs to 18 residues. The CDR3, as DNA: TGCGCCAGCAGCCCCTTCCGAGGGTCCGGGGGCTGGGCCGGGGAGCTGTTTTTT. This translates into CASSPFRGSGGWAGELFF.

There are a few counts of this clone. The chain has TRBV9 and TRBJ2-5; 7 bases line up with TRBD1. This CDR3 contains 15 residues. The germline gives CDR1 SGDLS, CDR2 YYNGEE. The junction had 3 bases not matched to a gene; V was cut back by 0 bases and J by 1 base. The CDR3 region is CASSVVPGGQETQYF. In DNA form, the CDR3 reads TGTGCCAGCAGCGTAGTCCCAGGGGGCCAAGAGACCCAGTACTTC.

V is TRBV27 and J is TRBJ1-1; a weak D match, TRBD1 (6 bases). Germline V lookup: CDR1 MNHEY, CDR2 SMNVEV (reference sequence). The V end lost 6 bases, the J end lost 6 bases, and 26 bases lay between the germline ends. The CDR3 sequence is 17 residues long. The CDR3 bases are TGTGCCAGCAGAACCCAAACGGGGGGCGGATGGTTTGCTGAAGCTTTCTTT. Its translation: CASRTQTGGGWFAEAFF.

There are a few counts of this clone. The J gene is TRBJ1-4, the V gene TRBV6-5, with TRBD1 matching over 11 bases. CDR1 and CDR2 (germline): MNHEY, SVGAGI. CDR3 length equals 14 residues. V lost 8 bases and J lost 6; bases outside the gene matches: 5. As DNA, the CDR3 is TGTGCCAGCGGGGACAGGGGGAGGGATGAAAAACTGTTTTTT. Amino acid sequence: CASGDRGRDEKLFF.

This clone turned up a few times. The chain couples TRBV6-5 to TRBJ2-6, with unresolved D. V dropped 2 bases and J dropped 3 bases, with 5 bases sitting between them. The CDR3 runs to 14 residues. Germline values: CDR1 MNHEY, CDR2 SVGAGI. CDR3 DNA: TGTGCCAGCAGTTACGAAAGTGGGGCCAACGTCCTGACTTTC. Its translation is CASSYESGANVLTF.

J is TRBJ2-7 and V is TRBV7-8, with 11 nucleotides matching TRBD2. J was trimmed by 3 bases and V by 5 bases; bases with no gene match: 12. The CDR3 is made up of 17 amino acids. CDR1 is SGHVS, CDR2 FQNEAQ, per germline. CDR3 residues: CASSPFLTSGKLYEQYF. CDR3 nucleotides: TGTGCCAGCAGCCCATTTTTGACTAGCGGGAAGCTCTACGAGCAGTACTTC.